This entry is about one T cell receptor (beta chain). Sequenced by immunoSEQ multiplex PCR; TCRdb stores in-frame clones only, minus some. Among roughly 150,000 clones listed, about 87% were seen once. The CDR3 has 16 residues. Germline-derived CDR1 and CDR2 are LGHNA and YSLEER. V lost 0 bases and J 7 bases, leaving 16 bases between the germline ends. The data were obtained in a study of blood T cell repertoires in COVID-19. Overall study: Spain, Italy and the United States supplied samples that represented acute and convalescent COVID-19.

The sequenced material came from peripheral blood. The TCR comes from a human donor in a cohort sampled during active COVID-19. The rearrangement joins TRBV4-3 to TRBJ1-5; no definite D call. CDR3 DNA: TGCGCCAGCAGCCAAGAATTTAGCTTCGGCAGCCAGCCCCAGCATTTT. Amino acid sequence: CASSQEFSFGSQPQHF.